This T cell receptor (beta chain) was identified during a study of T cell changes during pregnancy in multiple sclerosis (dated by TCRdb to the late 2010s). Broadly, across the study: The study looked at changes in the T cell repertoire across pregnancy in women with multiple sclerosis.

Details on this clone: The target of this receptor is not known. There are no base qualities to consult, and no much larger clone falls within one base.

Ends trimmed: V by 1 base, J by 3 bases; bases unmatched to a gene: 16. Reading the germline V gene gives CDR1 MGHRA and CDR2 YSYEKL. From its cysteine to its phenylalanine, the CDR3 spans 19 amino acids. The kept DNA is CDR3 alone, 57 bases in frame from the first base. Libraries came from the immunoSEQ multiplex PCR assay. Imported from immuneACCESS, the table was reduced by TCRdb to in-frame sequences with V and J called. These copies leave out some clones; in studies compared against another copy, an unresolved V gene accounts for under half, and the cause of the remainder is not known. For this sample there are roughly 38,000 clones; around 92% appear just once. The top ten constitute around 1.8% of the sample.

This TCR derives from a female donor in good health, enrolled as a control in a pregnancy study. Specimen: CD4+ T cells from peripheral blood mononuclear cells, collected after pregnancy. Recombination joined TRBV4-1 with TRBJ2-5; TRBD2 fits 8 bases in the junction. DNA sequence: TGCGCCAGCAGCCAAGGGGGGTTTTTTGGGGTAGCGGGGAAAGAGACCCAGTACTTC. It translates to CASSQGGFFGVAGKETQYF.